Listed below are T cell receptor beta chains from one sample, sequenced in a study of Ad26.COV2.S vaccination and SARS-CoV-2 variants. Some clones are missing from TCRdb's copy, which holds only in-frame ones; the method was immunoSEQ multiplex PCR. The sample includes fewer than 500,000 clones, 80% to 95% seen only once; the top ten take about 12%. Sequences were derived from peripheral blood, sampled in a trial of Ad26.COV2.S vaccine versus placebo. These receptors were taken from a person between 18 and 65 years old who received the Ad26.COV2.S COVID-19 vaccine or a placebo. Each CDR3 is given with its conserved first and last residue. The D gene is left open where the match is weak. Clone size is stated in some rows and not others, as once, few, many or a class when expanded.

abundance: NA
v_gene: TRBV4-3
d_gene: TRBD1
len: 14
j_gene: TRBJ1-2
CDR3nt: TGCGCCAGCAGTCTTCAGACAGGGGCTTATGGCTACACCTTC
CDR3aa: CASSLQTGAYGYTF

abundance: NA
v_gene: TRBV5-1
d_gene: NA
len: 17
j_gene: TRBJ1-3
CDR3nt: TGCGCCAGCAGCCCGGGGGGGGGATTGGCGTATGGAAACACCATATATTTT
CDR3aa: CASSPGGGLAYGNTIYF

abundance: NA
v_gene: TRBV6-5
d_gene: NA
len: 14
j_gene: TRBJ2-7
CDR3nt: TGTGCCAGCAGTTACTCAGCAGCTAACTACGAGCAGTACTTC
CDR3aa: CASSYSAANYEQYF

abundance: NA
v_gene: TRBV6-4
d_gene: NA
len: 12
j_gene: TRBJ1-4
CDR3nt: TGTGCCAGCAGTGCAGACGGGTTGAGACTGTTTTTT
CDR3aa: CASSADGLRLFF

abundance: NA
v_gene: TRBV5-4
d_gene: NA
len: 15
j_gene: TRBJ2-1
CDR3nt: TGTGCCAGCAGCTTGGATCAGGGTAGAATGGATGAGCAGTTCTTC
CDR3aa: CASSLDQGRMDEQFF

abundance: NA
v_gene: TRBV2
d_gene: NA
len: 14
j_gene: TRBJ2-1
CDR3nt: TGTGCCGCAATCCCCGCTAGCGACGTCAATGAGCAGTTCTTC
CDR3aa: CAAIPASDVNEQFF

abundance: NA
v_gene: TRBV6-2/TRBV6-3
d_gene: TRBD2
len: 15
j_gene: TRBJ2-1
CDR3nt: TGTGCCAGCAGTTCCGGACTAGCGGGTAGCAATGAGCAGTTCTTC
CDR3aa: CASSSGLAGSNEQFF

abundance: NA
v_gene: TRBV11-2
d_gene: NA
len: 14
j_gene: TRBJ2-2
CDR3nt: TGTGCCAGCAGATCTCAGGAGAAGACCGGGGAGCTGTTTTTT
CDR3aa: CASRSQEKTGELFF

abundance: NA
v_gene: TRBV19
d_gene: NA
len: 15
j_gene: TRBJ2-3
CDR3nt: TGTGCCAGTAGTATCTTGGGGGCGCCCACAGATACGCAGTATTTT
CDR3aa: CASSILGAPTDTQYF

abundance: NA
v_gene: TRBV10-2
d_gene: NA
len: 15
j_gene: TRBJ2-2
CDR3nt: TGCGCCAGCAGGGTCGGACAGCAGAACACCGGGGAGCTGTTTTTT
CDR3aa: CASRVGQQNTGELFF

abundance: once
v_gene: TRBV6-5
d_gene: NA
len: 14
j_gene: TRBJ1-1
CDR3nt: TGTGCCAGCAGCGATATGGACTCAGGAACTGAAGCTTTCTTT
CDR3aa: CASSDMDSGTEAFF

abundance: NA
v_gene: TRBV29-1
d_gene: NA
len: 14
j_gene: TRBJ2-1
CDR3nt: TGCAGCGTTGAAGAGGGCGGGACCCCTCTTGAGCAGTTCTTC
CDR3aa: CSVEEGGTPLEQFF

abundance: NA
v_gene: TRBV5-6
d_gene: NA
len: 13
j_gene: TRBJ2-1
CDR3nt: TGTGCCAGCAGCTTCGCCCTTTACAATGAGCAGTTCTTC
CDR3aa: CASSFALYNEQFF

abundance: NA
v_gene: TRBV15
d_gene: TRBD1
len: 16
j_gene: TRBJ2-3
CDR3nt: TGTGCCACCAGCAGAGGAGGGGGCGGGAGCACAGATACGCAGTATTTT
CDR3aa: CATSRGGGGSTDTQYF

abundance: NA
v_gene: TRBV13
d_gene: TRBD1
len: 16
j_gene: TRBJ1-1
CDR3nt: TGTGCCAGCAGCTTACCCGTTGGGACAGGGGGCACTGAAGCTTTCTTT
CDR3aa: CASSLPVGTGGTEAFF

abundance: NA
v_gene: TRBV6-5
d_gene: NA
len: 13
j_gene: TRBJ2-3
CDR3nt: TGTGCCAGCCGGGGCAGCTTCACAGATACGCAGTATTTT
CDR3aa: CASRGSFTDTQYF

abundance: NA
v_gene: TRBV21-1
d_gene: NA
len: 14
j_gene: TRBJ2-1
CDR3nt: TGTGCCAGCAGCCTAACCGGAATGTACAATGAGCAGTTCTTC
CDR3aa: CASSLTGMYNEQFF